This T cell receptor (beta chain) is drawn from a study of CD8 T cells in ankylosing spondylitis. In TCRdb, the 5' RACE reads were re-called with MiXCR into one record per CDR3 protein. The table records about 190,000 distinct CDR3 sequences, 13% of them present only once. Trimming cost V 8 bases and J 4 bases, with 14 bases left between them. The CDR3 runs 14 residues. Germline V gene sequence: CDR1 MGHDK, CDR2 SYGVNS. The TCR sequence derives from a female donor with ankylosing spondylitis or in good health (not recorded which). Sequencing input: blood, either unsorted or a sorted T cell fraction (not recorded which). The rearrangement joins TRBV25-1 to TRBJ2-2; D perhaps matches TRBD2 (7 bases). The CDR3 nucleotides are TGTGCCAGCCTTGGGGGGGCGGGCACCGGGGAGCTGTTTTTT. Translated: CASLGGAGTGELFF. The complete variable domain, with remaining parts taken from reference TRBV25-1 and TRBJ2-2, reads EADIYQTPRYLVIGTGKKITLECSQTMGHDKMYWYQQDPGMELHLIHYSYGVNSTEKGDLSSESTVSRIRTEHFPLTLESARPSHTSQYLCASLGGAGTGELFFGEGSRLTVL.